These T cell receptor beta chains were read from a single sample in a study of T cell clonotyping in hematopoietic cell transplantation. Sequenced by immunoSEQ multiplex PCR; TCRdb stores in-frame clones only, minus some. The data hold 69,000 or so clones, with just under 95% observed a single time. Material for sequencing was peripheral blood mononuclear cells. The receptors stem from a man between 50 and 59 years old in good health. Some clones in this sample may be carry-over from other donors' samples. The CDR3 runs from the conserved cysteine through the conserved F or W. A D gene is named only where the DNA matches it firmly. Rows give clone size only sometimes, using once, few, many, or a class for an expanded clone.

j_gene | abundance | v_gene | d_gene | CDR3aa | CDR3nt
TRBJ2-7 | NA | TRBV25-1 | NA | CASSVSSQRGTYEQYF | TGTGCCAGCAGTGTCTCCTCCCAAAGGGGAACTTACGAGCAGTACTTC
TRBJ1-2 | NA | TRBV9 | TRBD1 | CASSESQGANYGYTF | TGTGCCAGCAGCGAATCTCAGGGGGCTAACTATGGCTACACCTTC
TRBJ2-7 | once | TRBV5-1 | TRBD1 | CASSGDRAAYEQYF | TGCGCCAGCAGCGGGGACAGGGCCGCCTACGAGCAGTACTTC
TRBJ1-1 | NA | TRBV9 | NA | CASEEEAFF | TGTGCCAGCGAAGAGGAAGCTTTCTTT
TRBJ2-1 | NA | TRBV27 | NA | CASSLSLYNEQFF | TGTGCCAGCAGTTTATCTCTTTACAATGAGCAGTTCTTC
TRBJ1-4 | NA | TRBV28 | NA | CASSSGYEKLFF | TGTGCCAGCAGTTCAGGGTATGAAAAACTGTTTTTT
TRBJ1-1 | NA | TRBV5-8 | NA | CASSFRHGGNTEAFF | TGTGCCAGCAGCTTCCGACATGGGGGGAACACTGAAGCTTTCTTT
TRBJ1-2 | NA | TRBV2 | TRBD1 | CASSELRRQGGSGYTF | TGTGCCAGCAGTGAACTCCGCAGACAGGGAGGAAGTGGCTACACCTTC
TRBJ1-4 | NA | TRBV6-5 | NA | CASSYRQITTNEKLFF | TGTGCCAGCAGTTATAGACAGATAACAACTAATGAAAAACTGTTTTTT
TRBJ1-2 | NA | TRBV6-6 | NA | CASGRDTQNGYIF | TGTGCCAGCGGCAGGGACACCCAAAACGGCTACATCTTC
TRBJ2-3 | NA | TRBV4-2 | TRBD2 | CASSQRTSGKGSTDTQYF | TGTGCCAGCAGCCAGCGGACTAGCGGGAAAGGTAGCACAGATACGCAGTATTTT
TRBJ2-3 | NA | TRBV9 | NA | CASSVEGGGSTDTQYF | TGTGCCAGCAGCGTAGAGGGGGGAGGTAGCACAGATACGCAGTATTTT
TRBJ2-7 | NA | TRBV5-1 | TRBD2 | CASSPVASGSYEQYF | TGCGCCAGCAGCCCCGTGGCTAGCGGATCCTACGAGCAGTACTTC
TRBJ2-2 | NA | TRBV9 | TRBD2 | CASSVTSGGANTGELFF | TGTGCCAGCAGCGTGACTAGCGGGGGGGCGAACACCGGGGAGCTGTTTTTT
TRBJ2-3 | NA | TRBV2 | TRBD1 | CASSEGQTSTDTQYF | TGTGCCAGCAGTGAGGGACAGACTAGCACAGATACGCAGTATTTT
TRBJ1-4 | NA | TRBV27 | TRBD1 | CASSPDRGRPEKLFF | TGTGCCAGCAGTCCCGACAGGGGCAGACCTGAAAAACTGTTTTTT